This record looks at one T cell receptor (beta chain) sequence and its context. The sample comes from a study of T cell changes during pregnancy in multiple sclerosis. This CDR3 has 14 residues. The method was immunoSEQ multiplex PCR; TCRdb's version includes in-frame clones alone and lacks a portion of them. The table lists some 61,000 clones, roughly nine tenths of them singletons. Specimen: peripheral blood, collected in the second trimester of pregnancy. The chain employs TRBV21-1 and TRBJ2-3; TRBD1 reflects the table's D call only, with no check against the DNA. TRBV21-1 is assigned pseudogene status. This clonotype was obtained from a female donor with multiple sclerosis, enrolled in a pregnancy study. The CDR3 sequence is CASSKVYRLDTQYF. CDR3 coding DNA: TGTGCCAGCAGCAAAGTTTACAGGCTAGATACGCAGTATTTT.